The source of this T cell receptor (beta chain) is a study of T cells in Graves' hyperthyroidism and ophthalmopathy. Amplification targeted TCR beta CDR3 regions from RNA transcripts. The study used the HTBI primer set for a first-round RT-PCR of the TCR CDR3. TCRdb called the multiplex PCR reads again in MiXCR, with one record for every CDR3 protein. The table records approximately 560,000 distinct CDR3 sequences, about 45% of them present only once. This clonotype came up many times. The clonotype was recovered from a woman aged 18 to 35 with Graves' hyperthyroidism. Input material: peripheral blood or thyroid tissue (not recorded which).

DNA for the CDR3: TGTGCCAGCAGCGCAGGACAAGATAATTCACCCCTCCACTTT. This encodes CASSAGQDNSPLHF. The chain links TRBV7-9 to TRBJ1-6; tentatively, D is TRBD1 (5 bases). Germline CDR1 SEHNR, CDR2 FQNEAQ (reference sequence). Trimming took 5 bases from V and 5 from J, leaving 10 bases between them. This CDR3 spans 14 amino acids.